A selection of T cell receptor beta chains follows, all from one sample in a study of CD8 T cells in Susac syndrome. TCRdb reprocessed the immunoSEQ multiplex PCR reads via MiXCR and lists one record per CDR3 protein. This sample has some 400,000 distinct CDR3 sequences, with 85% to 90% found just once. Sequencing used CD8+ T cells from PBMCs. These receptor sequences come from a human donor with multiple sclerosis. Both conserved end residues are part of each CDR3. Fields, in order: clone size, J gene, V gene, D gene, CDR3 protein, CDR3 DNA. The D gene is left open where the match is weak. A clone size is listed for some rows: how often the clone was seen (once, few, many), or a class if it is expanded.

>-|TRBJ2-3|TRBV5-1|TRBD2
CASSLIGLAGTDTQYF
TGCGCCAGCAGCTTGATTGGACTAGCGGGCACAGATACGCAGTATTTT
>-|TRBJ1-3|TRBV4-1|TRBD1
CASSQDWDREVYTIYF
TGCGCCAGCAGCCAAGATTGGGACAGGGAGGTATACACCATATATTTT
>-|TRBJ1-4|TRBV4-1|TRBD1
CASSQEPGQGREKLFF
TGCGCCAGCAGCCAGGAACCGGGACAGGGACGTGAAAAACTGTTTTTT
>-|TRBJ1-6|TRBV20-1|-
CSAPPGLPHSPLHF
TGCAGTGCTCCCCCGGGACTCCCTCATTCACCCCTCCACTTT
>-|TRBJ2-1|TRBV7-9|-
CASSLGPTGFPSRNEQFF
TGTGCCAGCAGCTTAGGCCCGACAGGTTTTCCTAGCCGGAATGAGCAGTTCTTC
>-|TRBJ2-7|TRBV6-5|-
CASSYGGFPYEQYF
TGTGCCAGCAGTTACGGCGGTTTCCCCTACGAGCAGTACTTC
>-|TRBJ2-7|TRBV30|TRBD1
CAWSTDRASSYEQYF
TGTGCCTGGAGTACCGACAGGGCTAGCTCCTACGAGCAGTACTTC
>-|TRBJ2-6|TRBV6-7|TRBD1
CASSMDRGDSGANVLTF
TGTGCCAGCAGTATGGACAGGGGGGACTCTGGGGCCAACGTCCTGACTTTC
>-|TRBJ2-7|TRBV6-6|TRBD1
CASSFSGTGEQYF
TGTGCCAGCAGTTTCTCCGGGACAGGGGAGCAGTACTTC
>-|TRBJ1-2|TRBV19|-
CASSGDQGYHGYTF
TGTGCCAGTAGTGGGGACCAGGGGTATCATGGCTACACCTTC
>-|TRBJ2-7|TRBV6-5|-
CASSYSAVRSGASSYEQYF
TGTGCCAGCAGTTACTCGGCGGTACGTTCGGGGGCGAGCTCCTACGAGCAGTACTTC
>-|TRBJ1-2|TRBV20-1|TRBD1
CSASRDRAYGYTF
TGCAGTGCTAGTCGGGACAGGGCCTATGGCTACACCTTC
>-|TRBJ1-2|TRBV19|-
CASTPATGEVFYGYTF
TGTGCCAGTACCCCGGCGACAGGCGAGGTATTCTATGGCTACACCTTC
>once|TRBJ2-1|TRBV4-1|-
CASSHPLNNEQFF
TGCGCCAGCAGCCACCCATTAAACAATGAGCAGTTCTTC
>-|TRBJ2-3|TRBV30|-
CAWSVAGSDTQYF
TGTGCCTGGAGTGTAGCGGGTTCAGATACGCAGTATTTT
>-|TRBJ2-7|TRBV12-5|-
CASGWSSGTPLSYEQYF
TGTGCTAGTGGTTGGTCCTCCGGGACACCTCTTTCCTACGAGCAGTACTTC
>-|TRBJ1-2|TRBV13|-
CASSLGGLTNYGYTF
TGTGCCAGCAGCTTAGGAGGGTTAACTAACTATGGCTACACCTTC
>-|TRBJ2-1|TRBV4-1|-
CASSQDRPGEQFF
TGCGCCAGCAGCCAAGATAGACCTGGGGAGCAGTTCTTC
>once|TRBJ2-7|TRBV10-3|-
CAISEDTYSYEQYF
TGTGCCATCAGTGAAGACACCTACTCCTACGAGCAGTACTTC
>-|TRBJ2-3|TRBV25-1|-
CASSEVTDTQYF
TGTGCCAGCAGTGAGGTCACAGATACGCAGTATTTT
>-|TRBJ2-7|TRBV12-3/TRBV12-4|TRBD2
CASSPNLGLAGEQYF
TGTGCCAGCAGTCCAAATTTGGGACTAGCGGGAGAGCAGTACTTC
>-|TRBJ2-7|TRBV7-9|-
CASSLGDSGRIYEQYF
TGTGCCAGCAGCTTGGGTGACTCGGGACGCATCTACGAGCAGTACTTC
>few|TRBJ2-7|TRBV6-5|TRBD1
CASSYSGGQDLRQQYF
TGTGCCAGCAGTTACTCGGGTGGACAGGATCTACGACAGCAGTACTTC
>-|TRBJ1-5|TRBV20-1|TRBD1
CSARALRTGDFINQPQHF
TGCAGTGCTAGAGCCCTGAGGACAGGGGATTTTATCAATCAGCCCCAGCATTTT
>-|TRBJ2-7|TRBV10-3|TRBD1
CAIRGDRGYEQYF
TGTGCCATCAGGGGGGACAGGGGTTACGAGCAGTACTTC
>-|TRBJ1-1|TRBV25-1|-
CASIWGTEAFF
TGTGCCAGCATCTGGGGAACTGAAGCTTTCTTT
>-|TRBJ2-7|TRBV6-1|TRBD2
CASTPLAGGLSYEQYF
TGTGCCAGCACCCCTCTAGCGGGGGGCCTCTCCTACGAGCAGTACTTC
>-|TRBJ1-2|TRBV7-8|-
CASSLNRDTDGYTF
TGTGCCAGCAGCTTGAACCGGGACACCGATGGCTACACCTTC
>-|TRBJ2-5|TRBV20-1|TRBD2
CSAGTSPQEAQYF
TGCAGTGCCGGGACTAGCCCCCAAGAGGCCCAGTACTTC
>-|TRBJ1-2|TRBV5-1|-
CASSLESGPGEGYTF
TGCGCCAGCAGCTTGGAGTCCGGCCCCGGGGAAGGCTACACCTTC
>-|TRBJ2-7|TRBV7-9|-
CASSLGVAQVFGMQYF
TGTGCCAGCAGCTTAGGGGTCGCCCAGGTCTTTGGTATGCAGTACTTC
>-|TRBJ1-1|TRBV28|TRBD1
CASRPPGQPNTEAFF
TGTGCCAGCAGACCACCGGGACAGCCGAACACTGAAGCTTTCTTT
>few|TRBJ2-7|TRBV7-9|TRBD2
CASSSTSVYEQYF
TGTGCCAGCAGCTCTACTAGCGTCTACGAGCAGTACTTC
>-|TRBJ2-1|TRBV6-5|-
CASGAGGWPPNEQFF
TGTGCCAGCGGGGCAGGGGGGTGGCCCCCCAATGAGCAGTTCTTC
>-|TRBJ2-3|TRBV5-1|TRBD1
CASSLGENRGASISTDTQYF
TGCGCCAGCAGCTTGGGGGAGAACAGGGGAGCATCCATTAGCACAGATACGCAGTATTTT
>-|TRBJ1-1|TRBV4-1|-
CASSQGNGAFF
TGCGCCAGCAGCCAAGGTAATGGAGCTTTCTTT
>-|TRBJ2-1|TRBV10-3|-
CAIQDGTEQNNEQFF
TGTGCCATCCAAGACGGGACGGAACAAAACAATGAGCAGTTCTTC
>-|TRBJ2-7|TRBV5-5|TRBD1
CASSWTGDGPYEQYF
TGTGCCAGCAGCTGGACAGGGGATGGACCCTACGAGCAGTACTTC
>few|TRBJ2-2|TRBV4-1|TRBD2
CASSQDRTSRLTGELFF
TGCGCCAGCAGCCAAGATAGGACTAGCAGACTTACCGGGGAGCTGTTTTTT
>-|TRBJ2-1|TRBV18|-
CASSPLPRDYNEQFF
TGTGCCAGCTCACCACTCCCGCGGGACTACAATGAGCAGTTCTTC
>-|TRBJ1-2|TRBV29-1|-
CSVEEAGLRGYTF
TGCAGCGTTGAAGAGGCAGGCTTGCGCGGCTACACCTTC
>once|TRBJ2-3|TRBV6-5|-
CASSYRRVRATDTQYF
TGTGCCAGCAGTTACCGAAGGGTTAGGGCCACAGATACGCAGTATTTT
>-|TRBJ2-7|TRBV27|-
CASSSLPPYEQYF
TGTGCCAGCAGTTCCCTCCCTCCCTACGAGCAGTACTTC
>-|TRBJ1-5|TRBV13|TRBD1
CASSLGPGQGSNQPQHF
TGTGCCAGCAGCTTAGGCCCCGGACAGGGTAGCAATCAGCCCCAGCATTTT
>-|TRBJ2-1|TRBV30|-
CAWSVGTSGNEQFF
TGTGCCTGGAGTGTAGGGACATCCGGAAATGAGCAGTTCTTC
>-|TRBJ1-4|TRBV3-1|TRBD1
CASSPTGANEKLFF
TGTGCCAGCAGCCCGACAGGGGCTAATGAAAAACTGTTTTTT
>-|TRBJ2-1|TRBV7-7|TRBD2
CASSLVAGPYNEQFF
TGTGCTAGCAGCTTAGTAGCGGGACCCTACAATGAGCAGTTCTTC
>-|TRBJ2-1|TRBV5-4|-
CASSLELGTAVLNEQFF
TGTGCCAGCAGCTTGGAACTGGGCACAGCGGTACTGAATGAGCAGTTCTTC